A selection of T cell receptor beta chains follows, all from one sample in a study of CXCR3-negative and CXCR3-positive naive CD8 T cells. TCRdb reanalyzed the 5' RACE reads and collapses them to one entry per CDR3 protein, without DNA. The sample has under 60,000 distinct CDR3 sequences, and its top ten clones hold over 0.45%. Input material: naive CXCR3+ CD8+ T cells from blood. The receptors come from a human donor in good health. Some clones in this sample may be carry-over from other donors' samples. The CDR3 runs from the conserved cysteine through the conserved F or W. The order of the fields is CDR3 protein, J gene, V gene.

CSVALGGMNTEAFF	TRBJ1-1	TRBV29-1
CASSPGIWEKLFF	TRBJ1-4	TRBV6-6
CASSPGGDEQYF	TRBJ2-7	TRBV28
CSARGGGDRPYEQYF	TRBJ2-7	TRBV20-1
CASSSQGDLGVGTEAFF	TRBJ1-1	TRBV7-3
CSVRGQGVTGELFF	TRBJ2-2	TRBV29-1
CASSLVASGPETQYF	TRBJ2-3	TRBV7-3
CASSQDARGSSYEQYF	TRBJ2-7	TRBV4-3
CASSEQGGTGELFF	TRBJ2-2	TRBV10-1
CASSVPGEQFF	TRBJ2-1	TRBV9
CASSWTGGSYEQYF	TRBJ2-7	TRBV27
CASSQDRVESNTEAFF	TRBJ1-1	TRBV4-3
CASSLVGAAYEQYF	TRBJ2-7	TRBV7-9
CASSYSERGVGYTF	TRBJ1-2	TRBV6-5
CSVASGGQIKNIQYF	TRBJ2-4	TRBV29-1
CASSWAGIEAFF	TRBJ1-1	TRBV7-9
CASSAQGLLYEQYF	TRBJ2-7	TRBV19
CSVLLVGGYGYTF	TRBJ1-2	TRBV29-1
CASSLAPSHYEQYF	TRBJ2-7	TRBV7-8
CASSDGGFGTLKIAKNIQYF	TRBJ2-4	TRBV2
CASSLGSEIQYF	TRBJ2-4	TRBV7-9
CASSPTGAGSYGYTF	TRBJ1-2	TRBV10-2
CSVESGEANYGYTF	TRBJ1-2	TRBV29-1